This T cell receptor beta chain was sequenced in a study of shared clonotypes between healthy human individuals (dated by TCRdb to 2020 to 2021). For context, the study as a whole: The cohort included a few men and a couple of women between 18 and 49 years of age. For each donor, CD4 naive and CD4 memory were each run on three plates, CD8 naive on two plates, and CD8 memory on one plate. The study deeply sequenced blood TCR repertoires of about five healthy adults to estimate repertoire size and the extent of clonotype sharing between individuals. To increase sequencing depth and limit assay-specific biases, TCR repertoire library preparation and sequencing were carried out by different laboratories using diverse techniques. Between about 0.85 and 8.9 billion PBMCs per donor were obtained by leukapheresis.

TCR CDR3 regions were amplified from genomic DNA by multiplex PCR using the deep immunoSEQ assay. Extracted genomic DNA from each cell subset was distributed evenly across all wells of several immunoSEQ 96-well plates, and each plate was treated as a replicate. Each replicate PCR for sorted subsets received about 180 ng genomic DNA, equal to roughly 33,000 T cell genomes. The purified libraries were quantified using a Qubit 3.0 fluorometer, sized with a Bioanalyzer 2100, and then quantified again using the KAPA Library Quantification kit. Every immunoSEQ 96-well plate was sequenced on a dedicated single-read 150-cycle Illumina NextSeq 550 flow cell. The study's own analysis went as follows. Because only junctional sequences without quality scores were contained in the immunoSEQ output, filtering matching that applied to full-length reads could not be performed. Sequences were annotated with PyIR, a Python wrapper for IgBLAST v1.9, using IMGT germline references to assign V/J genes and CDR3. Any read was removed if the V/J assignment was weak (E-value above 1e-6), the CDR3 was missing, or the read contained stop codons, out-of-frame junctions, or ambiguous translated residues. V3J clonotypes were defined as sequences sharing the same inferred V gene, J gene, and CDR3 amino acid sequence. The percentage overlap between two repertoires was calculated by dividing the number of shared unique clonotypes by the size of the smaller repertoire. RTK rarefaction, the Chao1 estimator, and Recon v2.1 estimates of unobserved clonotypes were used to assess repertoire richness. For all TCRbeta clonotypes obtained by the gDNA method from a few donors, generation probabilities were computed with OLGA. The clones in this table, taken by TCRdb from immuneACCESS, are in-frame only. Not every clone is retained; where verified, under half of the shortfall comes from an unresolved V gene, and the cause of the rest is unknown. V, J and clone size derive from that table, while D and trimming were established from the DNA sequence. The sample records over a million clones, around 78% of which are singletons. Together, the top ten hold 0.55% to 0.7% of the sample.

Healthy HIV-negative adults with no recently reported acute infections or vaccinations were included as donors. Every donor was a Caucasian adult residing in Nashville, Tennessee, USA. CD4+ T cells were enriched by magnetic negative selection; naive cells were then positively selected on CD45RA, and the negative fraction formed the memory subset. Blood was obtained by leukapheresis, after which PBMCs were separated by Ficoll-Histopaque density gradient centrifugation and cryopreserved in liquid nitrogen vapor phase. Analytical flow cytometry was used to check the purity and quantity of each magnetically sorted T cell population. Genomic DNA was isolated from each sorted fraction and quantified by UV absorbance on a Nanodrop 2000c. As encoded in the germline V gene (reference sequence), CDR1 is GTSNPN while CDR2 is SVGIG. The CDR3 goes from the cysteine to the phenylalanine over 12 residues. The CDR3 DNA has 36 bases and is translated from base 1. V drops 2 bases and J drops 4 bases, leaving 6 bases in between.

Summary of the overall study and its limitations: Across a handful of donors, around 5.4% of naive CD4, roughly 3.3% of naive CD8, under 2.5% of memory CD4, and under 0.45% of memory CD8 clonotypes were shared. Because the study included only a small number of donors, the genetic and exposure-history diversity represented was limited. Compared with non-shared clonotypes, the clonotypes found in all four sorted-subset donors had higher generation probabilities. Larger estimated clonotype richness was generally found for naive subsets than for memory subsets. Sampling was limited to blood, and TCR repertoires in tissue likely differ from TCR repertoires in blood. Even with the large sequencing depth, rarefaction of the sorted-subset datasets indicated that sequencing was incomplete. Pairwise subsampling led to the expectation that sequencing depth would affect the degree of clonotype sharing among donors.

As to this clone: No antigen is known for it. No quality values exist for individual bases; no much larger clone is one base distant. The sample has other DNA sequences that encode this CDR3 too.

The V and J genes are TRBV30 and TRBJ2-1, with the D gene not confidently named. This receptor was taken from a young man in good health. Some clones in this sample may be carry-over from other donors' samples. Source material: memory CD4+ T cells from PBMCs. What the cell subset or site label conveys for this sample: CD45RA-negative fraction. Here the CDR3 is given as CAWSSSYNEQFF. DNA sequence: TGTGCCTGGAGTAGTAGTTACAATGAGCAGTTCTTC.